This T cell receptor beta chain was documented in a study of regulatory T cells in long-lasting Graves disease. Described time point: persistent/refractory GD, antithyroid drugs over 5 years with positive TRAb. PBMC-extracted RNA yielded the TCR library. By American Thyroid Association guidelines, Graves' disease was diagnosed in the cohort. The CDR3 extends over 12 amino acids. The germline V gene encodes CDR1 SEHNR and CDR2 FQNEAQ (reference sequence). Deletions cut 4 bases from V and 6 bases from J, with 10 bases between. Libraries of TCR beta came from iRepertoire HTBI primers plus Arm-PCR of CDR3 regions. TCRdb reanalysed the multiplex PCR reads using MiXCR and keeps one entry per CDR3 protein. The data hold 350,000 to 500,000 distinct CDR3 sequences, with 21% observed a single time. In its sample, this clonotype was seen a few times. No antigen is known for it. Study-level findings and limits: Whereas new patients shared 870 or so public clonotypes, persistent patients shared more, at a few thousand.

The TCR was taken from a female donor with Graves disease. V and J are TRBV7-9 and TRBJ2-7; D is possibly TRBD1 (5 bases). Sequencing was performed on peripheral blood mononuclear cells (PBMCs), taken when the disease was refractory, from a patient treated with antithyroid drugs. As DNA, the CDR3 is TGTGCCAGCAGCTCCCAGGGCCGCGAGCAGTACTTC. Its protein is CASSSQGREQYF. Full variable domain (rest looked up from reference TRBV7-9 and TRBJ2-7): DTGVSQNPRHKITKRGQNVTFRCDPISEHNRLYWYRQTLGQGPEFLTYFQNEAQLEKSRLLSDRFSAERPKGSFSTLEIQRTEQGDSAMYLCASSSQGREQYFGPGTRLTVT.